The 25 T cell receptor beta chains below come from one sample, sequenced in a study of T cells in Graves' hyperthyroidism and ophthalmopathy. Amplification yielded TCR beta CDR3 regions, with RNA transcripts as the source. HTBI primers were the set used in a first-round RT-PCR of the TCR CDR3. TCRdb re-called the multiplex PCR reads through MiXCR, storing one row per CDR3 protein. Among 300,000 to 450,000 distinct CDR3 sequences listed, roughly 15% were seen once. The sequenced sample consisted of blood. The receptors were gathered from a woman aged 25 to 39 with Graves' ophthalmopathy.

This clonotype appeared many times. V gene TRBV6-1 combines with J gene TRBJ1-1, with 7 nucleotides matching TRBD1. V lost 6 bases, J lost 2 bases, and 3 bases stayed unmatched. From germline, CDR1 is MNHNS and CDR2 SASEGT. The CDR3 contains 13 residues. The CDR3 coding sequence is TGTGCCAGCAGGGGGGACAGCAACACTGAAGCTTTCTTT. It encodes CASRGDSNTEAFF.

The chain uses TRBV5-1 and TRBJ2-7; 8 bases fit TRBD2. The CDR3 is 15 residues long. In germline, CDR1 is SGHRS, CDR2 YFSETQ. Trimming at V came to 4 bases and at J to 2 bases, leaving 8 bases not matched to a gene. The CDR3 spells CASSQAGGSTYEQYF. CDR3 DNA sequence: TGCGCCAGCAGCCAGGCGGGGGGCTCAACCTACGAGCAGTACTTC.

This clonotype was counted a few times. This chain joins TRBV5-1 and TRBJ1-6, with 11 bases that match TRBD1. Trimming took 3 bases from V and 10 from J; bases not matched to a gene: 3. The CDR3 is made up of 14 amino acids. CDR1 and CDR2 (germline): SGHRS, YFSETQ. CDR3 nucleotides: TGCGCCAGCAGCTCGGGACAGGGGGAATCACCCCTCCACTTT. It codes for CASSSGQGESPLHF.

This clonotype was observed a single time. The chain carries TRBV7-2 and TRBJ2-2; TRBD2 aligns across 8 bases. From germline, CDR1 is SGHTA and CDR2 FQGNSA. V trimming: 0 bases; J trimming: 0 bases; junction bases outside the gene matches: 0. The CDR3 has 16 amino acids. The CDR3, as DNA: TGTGCCAGCAGCTTAGCGCGGGGGGCGAACACCGGGGAGCTGTTTTTT. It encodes CASSLARGANTGELFF.

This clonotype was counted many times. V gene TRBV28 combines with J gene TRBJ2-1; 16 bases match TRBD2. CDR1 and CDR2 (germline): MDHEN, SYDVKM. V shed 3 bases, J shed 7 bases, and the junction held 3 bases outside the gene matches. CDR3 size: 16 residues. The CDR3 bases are TGTGCCAGCAGTTTGGGGACTAGCGGGGGGGTGAATGAGCAGTTCTTC. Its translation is CASSLGTSGGVNEQFF.

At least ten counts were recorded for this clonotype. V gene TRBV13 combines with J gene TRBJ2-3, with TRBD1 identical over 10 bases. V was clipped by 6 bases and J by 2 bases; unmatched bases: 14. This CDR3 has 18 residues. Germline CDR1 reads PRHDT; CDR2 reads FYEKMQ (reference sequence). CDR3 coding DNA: TGTGCCAGCAGTCAGAACCGGGACAGGGGACTAATCACAGATACGCAGTATTTT. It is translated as CASSQNRDRGLITDTQYF. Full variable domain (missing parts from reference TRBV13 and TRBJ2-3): AAGVIQSPRHLIKEKRETATLKCYPIPRHDTVYWYQQGPGQDPQFLISFYEKMQSDKGSIPDRFSAQQFSDYHSELNMSSLELGDSALYFCASSQNRDRGLITDTQYFGPGTRLTVL.

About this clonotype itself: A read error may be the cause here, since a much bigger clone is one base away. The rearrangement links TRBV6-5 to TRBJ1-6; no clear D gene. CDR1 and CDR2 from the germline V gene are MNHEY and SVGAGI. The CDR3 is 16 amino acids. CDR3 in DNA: TGTGCCGGCAGTTATCTTGAGAGCTCCTATAATTCACCCCTCCACTTT. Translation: CAGSYLESSYNSPLHF.

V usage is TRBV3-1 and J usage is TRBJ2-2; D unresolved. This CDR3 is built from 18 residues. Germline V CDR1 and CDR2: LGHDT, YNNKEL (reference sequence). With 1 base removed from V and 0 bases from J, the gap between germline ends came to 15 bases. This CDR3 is CASSQVSPNFANTGELFF. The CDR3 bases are TGTGCCAGCAGCCAAGTTAGCCCCAATTTCGCGAACACCGGGGAGCTGTTTTTT.

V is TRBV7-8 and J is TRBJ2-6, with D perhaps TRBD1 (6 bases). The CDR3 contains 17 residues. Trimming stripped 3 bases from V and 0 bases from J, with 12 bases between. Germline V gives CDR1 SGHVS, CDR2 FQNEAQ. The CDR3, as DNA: TGTGCCAGCAGCTTTCCGGGACAACGCTCTGGGGCCAACGTCCTGACTTTC. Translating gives CASSFPGQRSGANVLTF.

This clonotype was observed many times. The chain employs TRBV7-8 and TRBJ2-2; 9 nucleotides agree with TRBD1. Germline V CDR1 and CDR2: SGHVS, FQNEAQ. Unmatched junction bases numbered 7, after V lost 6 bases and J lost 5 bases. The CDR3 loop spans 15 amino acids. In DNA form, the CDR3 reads TGTGCCAGCAGATCCGGGACAGGGTCTACCGGGGAGCTGTTTTTT. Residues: CASRSGTGSTGELFF.

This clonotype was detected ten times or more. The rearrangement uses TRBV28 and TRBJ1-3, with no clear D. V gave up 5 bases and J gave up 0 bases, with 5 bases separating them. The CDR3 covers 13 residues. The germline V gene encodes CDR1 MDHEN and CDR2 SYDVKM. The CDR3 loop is CASSRRSGNTIYF. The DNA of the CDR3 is TGTGCCAGCAGTCGTCGCTCTGGAAACACCATATATTTT.

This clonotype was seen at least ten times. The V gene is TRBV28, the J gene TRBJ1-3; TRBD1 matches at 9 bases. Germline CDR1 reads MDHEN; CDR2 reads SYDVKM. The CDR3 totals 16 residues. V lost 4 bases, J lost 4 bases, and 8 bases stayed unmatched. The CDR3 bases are TGTGCCAGCAGTTCCGACAAAGGGACAGGGGGAAACACCATATATTTT. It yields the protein CASSSDKGTGGNTIYF.

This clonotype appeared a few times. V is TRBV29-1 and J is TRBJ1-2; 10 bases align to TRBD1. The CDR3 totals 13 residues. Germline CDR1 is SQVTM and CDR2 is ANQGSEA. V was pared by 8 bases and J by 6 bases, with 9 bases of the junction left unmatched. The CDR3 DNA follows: TGCAGCCCGGACAGGGGGACGATGCATGGCTACACCTTC. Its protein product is CSPDRGTMHGYTF.

The CDR3 reads CSVTDRFNTGELFF. The CDR3 DNA sequence: TGCAGCGTTACCGACAGGTTCAACACCGGGGAGCTGTTTTTT. The V call is TRBV29-1, the J call TRBJ2-2; D may be TRBD1 (6 bases). The germline gives CDR1 SQVTM, CDR2 ANQGSEA. Trimming pared 5 bases from V and 2 bases from J, leaving 12 bases between. The CDR3 length is 14 residues.

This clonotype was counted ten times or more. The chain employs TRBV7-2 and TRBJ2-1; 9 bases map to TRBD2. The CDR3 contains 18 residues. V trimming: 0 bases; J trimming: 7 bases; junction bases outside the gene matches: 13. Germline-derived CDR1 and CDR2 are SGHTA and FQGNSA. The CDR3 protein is CASSLAGGGASVSNEQFF. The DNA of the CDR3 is TGTGCCAGCAGCTTAGCGGGCGGGGGGGCGAGTGTGTCAAATGAGCAGTTCTTC.

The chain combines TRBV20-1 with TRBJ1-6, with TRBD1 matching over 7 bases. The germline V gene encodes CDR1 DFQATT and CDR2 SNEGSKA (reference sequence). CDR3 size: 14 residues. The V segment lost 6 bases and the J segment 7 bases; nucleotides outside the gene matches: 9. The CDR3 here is CSAPTRDSNSPLHF. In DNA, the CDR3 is TGCAGTGCGCCCACCCGGGACAGCAATTCACCCCTCCACTTT.

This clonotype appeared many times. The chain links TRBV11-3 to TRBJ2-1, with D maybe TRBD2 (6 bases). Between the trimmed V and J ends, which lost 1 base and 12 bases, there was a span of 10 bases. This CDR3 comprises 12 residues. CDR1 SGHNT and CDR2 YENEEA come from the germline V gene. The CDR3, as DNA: TGTGCCAGCAGCTTAGGGGGGGAGGTGCAGTTCTTC. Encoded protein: CASSLGGEVQFF. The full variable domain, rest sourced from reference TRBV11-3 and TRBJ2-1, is EAGVVQSPRYKIIEKKQPVAFWCNPISGHNTLYWYLQNLGQGPELLIRYENEEAVDDSQLPKDRFSAERLKGVDSTLKIQPAELGDSAVYLCASSLGGEVQFFGPGTRLTVL.

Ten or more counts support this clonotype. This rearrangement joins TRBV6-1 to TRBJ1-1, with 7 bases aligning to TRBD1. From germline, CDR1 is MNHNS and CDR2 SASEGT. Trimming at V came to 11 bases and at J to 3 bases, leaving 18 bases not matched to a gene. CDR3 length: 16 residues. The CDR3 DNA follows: TGTGCCGGCGGATGGGGACAGTGGCCTCAACACACTGAAGCTTTCTTT. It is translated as CAGGWGQWPQHTEAFF.

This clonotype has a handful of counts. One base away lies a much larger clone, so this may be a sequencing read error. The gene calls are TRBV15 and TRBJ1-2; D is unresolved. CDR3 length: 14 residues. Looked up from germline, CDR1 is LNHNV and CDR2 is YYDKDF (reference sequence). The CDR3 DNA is TGTGCCATCAGCAGAGACGGGGAAGTCGATGGCTACACCTTC. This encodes CAISRDGEVDGYTF.

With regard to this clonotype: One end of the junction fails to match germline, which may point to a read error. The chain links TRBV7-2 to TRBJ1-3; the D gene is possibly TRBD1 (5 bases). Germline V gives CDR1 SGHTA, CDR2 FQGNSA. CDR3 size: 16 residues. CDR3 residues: CVSSVPGPRSGNTIYF. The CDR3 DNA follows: TGTGTCAGCAGCGTACCGGGACCGCGTTCTGGAAACACCATATATTTT.

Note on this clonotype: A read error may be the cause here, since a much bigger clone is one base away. The CDR3 region has the DNA TGTGCTAGCAGCTCAACTGTGGCCGGGGAGCTGTTTTTT. This sequence encodes CASSSTVAGELFF. The chain employs TRBV7-7 and TRBJ2-2; D is unclear. The CDR3 length is 13 residues. Germline lookup yields CDR1 SSHAT and CDR2 FNYEAQ (reference sequence). Drawing the rest from reference TRBV7-7 and TRBJ2-2, the complete variable domain is GAGVSQSPRYKVTKRGQDVTLRCDPISSHATLYWYQQALGQGPEFLTYFNYEAQPDKSGLPSDRFSAERPEGSISTLTIQRTEQRDSAMYRCASSSTVAGELFFGEGSRLTVL.

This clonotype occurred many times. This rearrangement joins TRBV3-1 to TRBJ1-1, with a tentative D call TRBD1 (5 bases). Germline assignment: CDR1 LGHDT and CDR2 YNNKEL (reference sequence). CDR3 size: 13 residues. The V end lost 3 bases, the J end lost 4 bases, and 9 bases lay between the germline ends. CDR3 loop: CASSHPGSTEAFF. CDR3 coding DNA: TGTGCCAGCAGCCACCCAGGGAGCACTGAAGCTTTCTTT. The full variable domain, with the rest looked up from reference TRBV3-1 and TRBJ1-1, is DTAVSQTPKYLVTQMGNDKSIKCEQNLGHDTMYWYKQDSKKFLKIMFSYNNKELIINETVPNRFSPKSPDKAHLNLHINSLELGDSAVYFCASSHPGSTEAFFGQGTRLTVV.

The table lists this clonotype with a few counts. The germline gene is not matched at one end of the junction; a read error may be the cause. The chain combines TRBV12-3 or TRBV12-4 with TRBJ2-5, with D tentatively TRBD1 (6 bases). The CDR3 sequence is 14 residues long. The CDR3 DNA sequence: TGTGCCGGCAGTGGGGACAATGCGCAAGAGACCCAGTACTTC. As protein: CAGSGDNAQETQYF.

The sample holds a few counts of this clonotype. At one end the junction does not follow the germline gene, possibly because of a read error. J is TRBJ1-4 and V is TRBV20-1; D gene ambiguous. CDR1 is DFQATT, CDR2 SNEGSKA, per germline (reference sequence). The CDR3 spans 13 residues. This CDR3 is CSARVGTNEKLFF. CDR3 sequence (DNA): TGCAGTGCGAGAGTAGGGACTAATGAAAAACTGTTTTTT.

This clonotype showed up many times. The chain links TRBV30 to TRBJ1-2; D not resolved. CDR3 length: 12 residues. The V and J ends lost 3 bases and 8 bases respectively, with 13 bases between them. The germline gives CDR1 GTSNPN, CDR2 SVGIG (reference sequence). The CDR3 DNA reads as TGTGCCTGGAGCTCCGATACCGGCGGCTACACCTTC. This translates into CAWSSDTGGYTF.